Listed below are T cell receptor beta chains from one sample, sequenced in a study of T-cell reconstitution after alpha-beta-depleted transplantation in children. TCRdb reprocessed the PCR reads with MiXCR, giving one entry per CDR3 protein. Of hundreds of thousands of distinct CDR3 sequences listed, roughly 15% were seen once; the top ten hold roughly 40%. Here the sequenced sample was PBMCs, mostly from graft donor cells, taken 360 days after TCRalphabeta/CD19-depleted stem cell transplant. The receptors were gathered from a male patient aged 2-10 years who had a stem cell transplant for acute lymphoblastic leukemia, so the T cells may come from the graft donor. Both conserved end residues are part of each CDR3. A D gene is named only where the DNA matches it firmly. The size of a clone is reported for some rows only, either as once, few or many, or as a class for expanded clones.

V	J	length	D	size	DNA	CDR3
TRBV5-6	TRBJ1-2	14	-	few	TGTGCCAGCAGCTTGAGGTCAGGCTTATATGGCTACACCTTC	CASSLRSGLYGYTF
TRBV27	TRBJ2-3	15	TRBD2	-	TGTGCCAGCAGTTTCGGACTAGCGGGAAGCGATACGCAGTATTTT	CASSFGLAGSDTQYF
TRBV10-3	TRBJ1-1	16	TRBD1	many	TGTGCCATCAGTGGTGGGACAGGGGCCCTCGGAACTGAAGCTTTCTTT	CAISGGTGALGTEAFF
TRBV4-3	TRBJ2-1	20	TRBD2	few	TGCGCCAGCAGCCAAGGCCCGGGACTAGCGGGGAAAAGGGGTTACAATGAGCAGTTCTTC	CASSQGPGLAGKRGYNEQFF
TRBV5-1	TRBJ2-7	15	-	many	TGCGCCAGCAGCTTGGTTGCCCAGGGCCTCTACGAGCAGTACTTC	CASSLVAQGLYEQYF
TRBV29-1	TRBJ2-1	15	TRBD2	many	TGCAGCGTTAGGCCGGGAGGTAGGGTTTACAATGAGCAGTTCTTC	CSVRPGGRVYNEQFF
TRBV4-1	TRBJ2-3	16	TRBD2	few	TGCGCCAGCAGCCCAGGGCTCGGGGGGAACCCGGATACGCAGTATTTT	CASSPGLGGNPDTQYF
TRBV27	TRBJ1-1	15	-	-	TGTGCCAGCAGCCACCTAGACGGTATGAACACTGAAGCTTTCTTT	CASSHLDGMNTEAFF
TRBV5-1	TRBJ2-1	15	-	-	TGCGCCAGCAGGGGGCTAATTAACTCCTACAATGAGCAGTTCTTC	CASRGLINSYNEQFF
TRBV7-2	TRBJ2-3	15	TRBD2	-	TGTGCCAGCAGCCTAGCGGGAGATCCGACAGATACGCAGTATTTT	CASSLAGDPTDTQYF
TRBV4-3	TRBJ1-4	13	-	few	TGCGCCAGCAGCCAAGATCGGTGGCGGAAACTGTTTTTT	CASSQDRWRKLFF
TRBV24-1	TRBJ2-7	13	-	-	TGTGCCACCAGTGACCCCGCAACCTACGAGCAGTACTTC	CATSDPATYEQYF
TRBV2	TRBJ2-3	13	TRBD2	-	TGTGCCAGTGAGCGGGAGTGGGCAGATACGCAGTATTTT	CASEREWADTQYF
TRBV28	TRBJ2-3	15	-	-	TGTGCCAGCAGTTTTTCGTTGGTCCTTAGGGATACGCAGTATTTT	CASSFSLVLRDTQYF
TRBV7-9	TRBJ2-7	15	-	-	TGTGCCAGCAGCCGTACACAGGGAATTGCCTACGAGCAGTACTTC	CASSRTQGIAYEQYF
TRBV5-1	TRBJ2-7	14	TRBD1	many	TGCGCCAGCAGCCGGGACAGGGTTTCCTACGAGCAGTACTTC	CASSRDRVSYEQYF
TRBV12-3/TRBV12-4	TRBJ1-3	15	-	-	TGTGCCAGCAGTTTAAGTCCGAGCTCTGGAAACACCATATATTTT	CASSLSPSSGNTIYF
TRBV20-1	TRBJ2-3	14	-	-	TGCAGTGCTCCCCCGACACGGACCACAGATACGCAGTATTTT	CSAPPTRTTDTQYF
TRBV15	TRBJ2-1	15	-	-	TGTGCCACCAGCAAGGGGTATGAGTACTACAATGAGCAGTTCTTC	CATSKGYEYYNEQFF
TRBV5-8	TRBJ2-1	15	TRBD1	many	TGTGCCAGCAGCTACGACAGGGGAGGCCACAATGAGCAGTTCTTC	CASSYDRGGHNEQFF
TRBV7-7	TRBJ1-4	13	TRBD1	few	TGTGCCCCGGACAGGGGTGTGCGAGAAAAACTGTTTTTT	CAPDRGVREKLFF
TRBV5-1	TRBJ2-1	15	TRBD2	-	TGCGCCAGCAGCCCCGGGACTAGCGGGATAAATGAGCAGTTCTTC	CASSPGTSGINEQFF
TRBV20-1	TRBJ1-2	12	TRBD1	few	TGCAGTGCTTCTCGGACAGGGGGGGGCTACACCTTC	CSASRTGGGYTF
TRBV7-9	TRBJ1-6	17	-	-	TGTGCCAGCAGCTTAGCCCCCCTCGCAGACCTTAATTCACCCCTCCACTTT	CASSLAPLADLNSPLHF
TRBV4-1	TRBJ2-2	14	-	few	TGCGCCAGCAGCCAAGAGCCCGGGACCGGGGAGCTGTTTTTT	CASSQEPGTGELFF
TRBV29-1	TRBJ2-3	14	TRBD2	few	TGCAGCGTTGAAGATGGAAGGAGCGGGAGGGCGCAGTATTTT	CSVEDGRSGRAQYF
TRBV12-3/TRBV12-4	TRBJ1-1	14	TRBD1	-	TGTGCCAGCAGTTCACAGGGGAGGCAAACTGAAGCTTTCTTT	CASSSQGRQTEAFF
TRBV7-9	TRBJ2-5	13	-	many	TGTGCCAGCAGCTTAGTACTGAAAGAGACCCAGTACTTC	CASSLVLKETQYF
TRBV6-1	TRBJ2-1	13	-	many	TGTGCCAGCAGCCCCAACCTGTACAATGAGCAGTTCTTC	CASSPNLYNEQFF
TRBV28	TRBJ2-5	18	TRBD2	-	TGTGCCAGCAGTTTGGCGAGCGGGAGGACGCCTGAGGGGGAGACCCAGTACTTC	CASSLASGRTPEGETQYF
TRBV7-2	TRBJ2-5	15	-	once	TGTGCCAGCAGCTTAGGCGGCGTGTCCCAAGAGACCCAGTACTTC	CASSLGGVSQETQYF
TRBV28	TRBJ1-3	15	-	few	TGTGCCAGCAGTTGGGACCCCAGCTCTGGAAACACCATATATTTT	CASSWDPSSGNTIYF
TRBV12-3/TRBV12-4	TRBJ1-6	15	-	few	TGTGCCAGCACCGCAGACAGGCAGTATAATTCACCCCTCCACTTT	CASTADRQYNSPLHF
TRBV18	TRBJ2-5	14	-	few	TGTGCCAGCTCCCCGGGACCTCCACAAGAGACCCAGTACTTC	CASSPGPPQETQYF
TRBV20-1	TRBJ2-3	16	TRBD2	many	TGCAGTGCTAGAGATCTCTTAGCGGGAGATCCAGATACGCAGTATTTT	CSARDLLAGDPDTQYF
TRBV20-1	TRBJ2-1	14	TRBD2	few	TGCAGTGCGAGGACTAGCGGACGGTACAATGAGCAGTTCTTC	CSARTSGRYNEQFF
TRBV20-1	TRBJ1-1	13	-	many	TGCAGTGCTAGAGAACAGGTTCGAACTGAAGCTTTCTTT	CSAREQVRTEAFF
TRBV7-8	TRBJ1-1	16	-	-	TGTGCCAGCAGCTTAGTCCCCCCCACAGGTCCCACTGAAGCTTTCTTT	CASSLVPPTGPTEAFF
TRBV10-3	TRBJ2-3	13	-	-	TGTGCCATCAGTGGGGGACCACCAGATACGCAGTATTTT	CAISGGPPDTQYF
TRBV4-2	TRBJ2-3	15	-	many	TGTGCCAGCAGCCAAGACCAAAGACCGCTAGATACGCAGTATTTT	CASSQDQRPLDTQYF
TRBV3-1	TRBJ2-1	14	-	-	TGTGCCAGCAGGGATCCACAGGGTTACAATGAGCAGTTCTTC	CASRDPQGYNEQFF
TRBV11-2	TRBJ2-1	14	TRBD2	few	TGTGCCAGCATCCGCCGCCGCGGGGGCAATGAGCAGTTCTTC	CASIRRRGGNEQFF
TRBV10-3	TRBJ1-5	15	-	few	TGTGCCATCAGTGACCAGGGCCCCGGGGGTCAGCCCCAGCATTTT	CAISDQGPGGQPQHF
TRBV4-3	TRBJ2-3	16	TRBD2	few	TGCGCCAGCAGCCACCAGGGACTAGCGGACACAGATACGCAGTATTTT	CASSHQGLADTDTQYF
TRBV4-2	TRBJ2-7	15	TRBD2	-	TGTGCCAGCAGCCAAGGACTAGCGGGAGTCGACGAGCAGTACTTC	CASSQGLAGVDEQYF
TRBV29-1	TRBJ2-2	13	-	few	TGCAGCGTTGATAAGGGTAACACCGGGGAGCTGTTTTTT	CSVDKGNTGELFF
TRBV29-1	TRBJ2-1	14	TRBD2	many	TGCAGCGCCCCGGGACTAGCGGGCCACAATGAGCAGTTCTTC	CSAPGLAGHNEQFF
TRBV3-1	TRBJ2-7	16	TRBD2	few	TGTGCCAGCAGCCAAGACTGGGTAGCGGGACTCTACGAGCAGTACTTC	CASSQDWVAGLYEQYF
TRBV28	TRBJ2-1	16	TRBD1	once	TGTGCCAGCAGTTTGGTCACAGGGGCCACCTACAATGAGCAGTTCTTC	CASSLVTGATYNEQFF